The 23 T cell receptor beta chains reported below all come from one sample, sequenced in a study of Ad26.COV2.S vaccination and SARS-CoV-2 variants. Sequencing used immunoSEQ multiplex PCR; TCRdb keeps in-frame clones, though not all of them. Of some 340,000 clones listed, 86% are singletons. The sample's treatment: roughly 20 received Ad26.COV2.S at low or high dose, single or two shots; 5 received placebo; per-sample allocation not given. Samples were taken on day 63 after the first vaccine or placebo injection. Sequenced here: peripheral blood, sampled in a trial of Ad26.COV2.S vaccine versus placebo. These TCRs come from a person between 18 and 60 years old who received the Ad26.COV2.S COVID-19 vaccine or a placebo.

The chain has TRBV4-1 and TRBJ1-2, with a possible D match to TRBD1 (6 bases). The CDR3 spans 18 residues. V was pared by 4 bases and J by 6 bases, with 27 bases between. In germline, CDR1 is MGHRA, CDR2 YSYEKL. CDR3 region: CASSPLPPVKSGVHGYTF. As DNA, the CDR3 is TGCGCCAGCAGCCCCCTACCCCCTGTTAAGTCAGGGGTACATGGCTACACCTTC.

This clone was seen a single time. The chain couples TRBV2 to TRBJ1-5, with D perhaps matching TRBD1 (5 bases). Between the trimmed V and J ends, which lost 6 bases and 0 bases, there was a span of 15 bases. The germline V gene has CDR1 SNHLY and CDR2 FYNNEI. This CDR3 spans 16 amino acids. The CDR3 loop reads CASSDSLLYSNQPQHF. The CDR3 DNA reads as TGTGCCAGCAGCGACAGCCTTCTATATAGCAATCAGCCCCAGCATTTT.

J is TRBJ1-5 and V is TRBV3-1 (or the pseudogene TRBV3-2); 9 bases are a match to TRBD1. This CDR3 comprises 15 residues. Germline values: CDR1 LGHDT, CDR2 YNNKEL (reference sequence). V gave up 3 bases and J gave up 9 bases; unmatched junction bases: 9. CDR3 sequence (DNA): TGTGCCAGCAGCCAGAAGCCGGGACAGGGTTTGCCCCAGCATTTT. This codes for CASSQKPGQGLPQHF.

The V gene is TRBV5-6, the J gene TRBJ2-5; 8 bases align to TRBD2. The junction had 10 bases not matched to a gene; V was cut back by 0 bases and J by 0 bases. The CDR3 contains 18 residues. Germline CDR1 and CDR2: SGHDT and YYEEEE. Written as DNA, the CDR3 is TGTGCCAGCAGCTTGGCCAGTAGCGGGGCCTCATACCAAGAGACCCAGTACTTC. Translated: CASSLASSGASYQETQYF.

The gene calls are TRBV6-1 and TRBJ1-2; D gene ambiguous. V was shortened by 4 bases and J by 0 bases, with 27 bases between the two germline ends. CDR3 length: 20 residues. The V gene's germline CDR1 is MNHNS and CDR2 SASEGT. The CDR3 here is CASSALPWTELTSPNYGYTF. The CDR3 coding sequence is TGTGCCAGCAGTGCCCTTCCTTGGACGGAACTCACCTCCCCTAACTATGGCTACACCTTC.

This clone was seen a few times. This chain joins TRBV7-9 and TRBJ2-2, with 14 positions matching TRBD2. Germline V gene lookup returns CDR1 SEHNR and CDR2 FQNEAQ (reference sequence). The CDR3 sequence is 17 residues long. V shed 5 bases and J 1 base; nucleotides not matched to a gene: 3. CDR3 amino acids: CASSRGLAGGNTGELFF. In DNA, the CDR3 is TGTGCCAGCAGCCGCGGACTAGCGGGGGGGAACACCGGGGAGCTGTTTTTT.

V and J are TRBV18 and TRBJ2-2; D is uncertain. Germline assignment: CDR1 KGHSH and CDR2 LQKENI. There are 13 residues in the CDR3. Trimming left V 2 bases short and J 6 bases short, with 7 bases between. CDR3 amino acids: CASSPTIPGELFF. CDR3 nucleotide sequence: TGTGCCAGCTCACCAACAATACCCGGGGAGCTGTTTTTT.

This chain joins TRBV30 and TRBJ1-2; D uncertain. The length of the CDR3 is 12 residues. Germline lookup yields CDR1 GTSNPN and CDR2 SVGIG (reference sequence). The V and J ends lost 2 bases and 4 bases respectively, with 8 bases between them. The CDR3 region has the DNA TGTGCCTGGAGTCCGGCCCTCTATGGCTACACCTTC. It specifies CAWSPALYGYTF. The full variable domain, its missing parts supplied by reference TRBV30 and TRBJ1-2, is SQTIHQWPATLVQPVGSPLSLECTVEGTSNPNLYWYRQAAGRGLQLLFYSVGIGQISSEVPQNLSASRPQDRQFILSSKKLLLSDSGFYLCAWSPALYGYTFGSGTRLTVV.

The J gene is TRBJ1-1, the V gene TRBV12-3 or TRBV12-4; D not resolved. The germline V and J ends were trimmed by 7 bases and 7 bases, with 10 bases remaining between them. This CDR3 spans 11 amino acids. CDR3: CASTLTDEAFF. The DNA for the CDR3 is TGTGCCAGCACCCTCACGGATGAAGCTTTCTTT.

The chain uses TRBV3-1 (or the pseudogene TRBV3-2) and TRBJ1-6; D is uncertain. The CDR3 covers 15 residues. From germline, CDR1 is LGHDT and CDR2 YNNKEL (reference sequence). The V and J ends lost 1 base and 9 bases respectively, with 13 bases between them. The CDR3 sequence: CASSQVGAKGSPLHF. In DNA form, the CDR3 reads TGTGCCAGCAGCCAAGTGGGAGCTAAGGGTTCACCCCTCCACTTT.

This chain connects TRBV27 to TRBJ2-7; no firm D call. The CDR3 spans 14 residues. V was cut by 4 bases and J by 4 bases, with 14 bases left in between. Germline CDR1 and CDR2: MNHEY and SMNVEV (reference sequence). The CDR3 reads CASSSWGSNYEQYF. The CDR3 bases are TGTGCCAGCAGTTCGTGGGGATCAAATTACGAGCAGTACTTC.

The chain carries TRBV12-3 or TRBV12-4 and TRBJ1-6; 7 bases agree with TRBD1. The CDR3 is made up of 13 amino acids. V trimming: 10 bases; J trimming: 7 bases; junction bases outside the gene matches: 7. The CDR3, as DNA: TGTGCCATAAGACAGGGTGTGAATTCACCCCTCCACTTT. Residues: CAIRQGVNSPLHF.

Concerning this clone: The same CDR3 can be traced to other DNA sequences in this sample. The rearrangement uses TRBV30 and TRBJ1-1; 7 positions agree with TRBD1. The CDR3 has 14 amino acids. Germline CDR1 GTSNPN, CDR2 SVGIG (reference sequence). V lost 3 bases, J lost 4 bases, and 8 bases stayed unmatched. The CDR3 sequence: CAWRRTQGGTEAFF. In nucleotides, the CDR3 is TGTGCCTGGAGGCGTACCCAGGGGGGCACTGAAGCTTTCTTT.

This clone was recorded only once. The J gene is TRBJ2-1, the V gene TRBV5-1; unclear D gene. V gave up 2 bases and J gave up 8 bases, with 8 bases separating them. The CDR3 runs to 12 residues. Germline CDR1 reads SGHRS; CDR2 reads YFSETQ. CDR3 region: CASSLLADEQFF. CDR3 sequence (DNA): TGCGCCAGCAGCTTATTAGCCGATGAGCAGTTCTTC.

The rearrangement links TRBV3-1 (or the pseudogene TRBV3-2) to TRBJ2-7; 7 positions agree with TRBD1. The junction had 19 bases not matched to a gene; V was cut back by 3 bases and J by 2 bases. CDR3 length equals 19 residues. Germline CDR1 is LGHDT and CDR2 is YNNKEL (reference sequence). This chain's CDR3 is CASSQRRRTGPRLTYEQYF. In DNA, the CDR3 is TGTGCCAGCAGCCAGCGGCGTAGGACAGGCCCCCGACTTACCTACGAGCAGTACTTC.

The chain links TRBV6-1 to TRBJ2-1, with TRBD2 matching 8 bases. CDR1 and CDR2 from the germline V gene are MNHNS and SASEGT. After removal of 0 bases from V and 4 bases from J, the junction contained 5 bases not matched to a gene. The CDR3 has 16 amino acids. The CDR3 protein is CASSEAPGGAYNEQFF. The CDR3 DNA reads TGTGCCAGCAGTGAAGCGCCCGGGGGGGCTTACAATGAGCAGTTCTTC.

V gene TRBV2 combines with J gene TRBJ2-7; D gene unclear. Trimming cost V 6 bases and J 6 bases, with 9 bases left between them. The germline gives CDR1 SNHLY, CDR2 FYNNEI. The CDR3 consists of 11 residues. CDR3 in amino acids: CASSPYTEQYF. CDR3 sequence (DNA): TGTGCCAGCAGCCCATACACCGAGCAGTACTTC.

This rearrangement joins TRBV30 to TRBJ2-7; D perhaps matches TRBD2 (5 bases). Germline loops: CDR1 GTSNPN, CDR2 SVGIG (reference sequence). Trimming left V 3 bases short and J 4 bases short, with 13 bases between. The CDR3 covers 13 residues. The CDR3: CAWRSEGKYEQYF. CDR3 bases: TGTGCCTGGAGATCCGAGGGAAAATACGAGCAGTACTTC.

V is TRBV29-1 and J is TRBJ2-1; D uncertain. This CDR3 region has 15 residues. The germline V and J ends were trimmed by 0 bases and 3 bases, with 12 bases remaining between them. CDR1 is SQVTM and CDR2 is ANQGSEA in the germline V gene. The CDR3 spells CSVEDLGSIYNEQFF. The CDR3 region has the DNA TGCAGCGTTGAAGATTTAGGCTCTATCTACAATGAGCAGTTCTTC.

This chain joins TRBV20-1 and TRBJ1-1, with no clear D. This CDR3 region has 14 residues. Per germline, CDR1 DFQATT and CDR2 SNEGSKA (reference sequence). The ends were cut back, 3 bases at V and 0 bases at J, with 11 bases in the middle. The CDR3, as DNA: TGCAGTGCTAGTTCTCGGGCAGTGAACACTGAAGCTTTCTTT. It is translated as CSASSRAVNTEAFF.

CDR3 nucleotide sequence: TGTGCCAGCAGATACACCGGGGAGCTGTTTTTT. Encoded protein: CASRYTGELFF. The gene calls are TRBV12-3 or TRBV12-4 and TRBJ2-2; unclear D gene. Trimming cost V 6 bases and J 3 bases, with 2 bases left between them. This CDR3 region has 11 residues.

The rearrangement joins TRBV19 to TRBJ1-1, with unresolved D. CDR3 length: 14 amino acids. Germline lookup yields CDR1 LNHDA and CDR2 SQIVND (reference sequence). Trimming took 6 bases from V and 0 from J, leaving 11 bases between them. The CDR3 DNA reads as TGTGCCAGTAGGGTCGGGAGCATGAACACTGAAGCTTTCTTT. It encodes CASRVGSMNTEAFF. Looking up the rest from reference TRBV19 and TRBJ1-1 gives the full variable domain: DGGITQSPKYLFRKEGQNVTLSCEQNLNHDAMYWYRQDPGQGLRLIYYSQIVNDFQKGDIAEGYSVSREKKESFPLTVTSAQKNPTAFYLCASRVGSMNTEAFFGQGTRLTVV.

The chain employs TRBV18 and TRBJ1-6; 7 nucleotides agree with TRBD1. CDR3 length: 19 amino acids. The trim removed 5 bases at V and 0 bases at J, leaving 13 bases unmatched. Looked up from germline, CDR1 is KGHSH and CDR2 is LQKENI. The CDR3 nucleotides are TGTGCCAGCTCATCGACAGGGAGCGACCGTCTCTCCTATAATTCACCCCTCCACTTT. Amino acids: CASSSTGSDRLSYNSPLHF.